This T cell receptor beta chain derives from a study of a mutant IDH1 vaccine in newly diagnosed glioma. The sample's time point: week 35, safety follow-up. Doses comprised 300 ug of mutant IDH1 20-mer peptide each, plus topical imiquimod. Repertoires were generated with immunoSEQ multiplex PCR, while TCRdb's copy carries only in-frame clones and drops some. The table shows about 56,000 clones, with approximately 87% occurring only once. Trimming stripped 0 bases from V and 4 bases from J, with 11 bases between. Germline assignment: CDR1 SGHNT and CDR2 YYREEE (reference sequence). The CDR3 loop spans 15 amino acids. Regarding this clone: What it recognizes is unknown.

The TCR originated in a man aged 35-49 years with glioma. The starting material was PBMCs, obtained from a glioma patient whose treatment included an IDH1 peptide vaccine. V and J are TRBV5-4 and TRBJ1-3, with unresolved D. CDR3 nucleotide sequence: TGTGCCAGCAGCTTGGGAGGGATGGGAGGAAACACCATATATTTT. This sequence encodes CASSLGGMGGNTIYF.